The present T cell receptor (beta chain) was sequenced within a study of CXCR3-negative and CXCR3-positive naive CD8 T cells. Study-wide points: Similar TRBV-TRBJ gene usage was seen in naive CXCR3-negative and CXCR3-positive cells, but not in memory cells.

This CDR3 is built from 19 residues. Germline V gene lookup returns CDR1 MDHEN and CDR2 SYDVKM. Worth noting for this clonotype: What it binds is not known.

The authors made the TRB cDNA libraries by 5' RACE using UMI labels. Reprocessing the 5' RACE reads, TCRdb reports a single entry for every CDR3 protein and omits DNA. The sample totals some 130,000 distinct CDR3 sequences. The specimen sequenced was naive CXCR3- CD8+ T cells from blood. Noted subset: CD45RO-CCR7+CD27+CD95- naive CD8+ T cells lacking CXCR3 (TNR3-). The TCR originated in a human donor in good health. Some clones in this sample may be carry-over from other donors' samples. The chain is built from TRBV28 and TRBJ2-2; TCRdb outputs TRBD2, but without DNA this stays unchecked. The CDR3 sequence: CASSPSQREATWYMGELFF.